The clone carrying this T cell receptor beta chain has more than one count but fewer than ten. The antigen is unknown. PCR employed 60 Vbeta and 13 Jbeta primers. Sequencing used immunoSEQ multiplex PCR; TCRdb keeps in-frame clones, though not all of them. This repertoire shows around 150,000 clones, about four fifths found once; its top ten account for around 4.1%. These data originate in a study of cytomegalovirus exposure and HLA in healthy donors. Points from the study as a whole: Excluded were some V segments that proved indistinguishable, including TRBV6-2 and TRBV6-3. Per a prior analysis, the majority of TCR beta V segments were productive roughly 87% or roughly 30% of the time. Later analysis placed DRB1 highest and HLA-C lowest in TCR association rates, which differed by HLA locus.

Trimming removed 1 base from V and 4 bases from J, with 20 bases in between. The germline V gene has CDR1 SGHDT and CDR2 YYEEEE. This CDR3 comprises 17 residues. Everyone who donated was a healthy bone marrow donor. The sequenced material came from PBMCs. This receptor was identified in a man aged 35 to 55 in good health and CMV-seropositive. This chain joins TRBV5-6 and TRBJ1-2; perhaps TRBD1 as D (6 bases). CDR3 sequence (DNA): TGTGCCAGCAGCTTGTCCCCTAACAGGGAAACTGGCTATGGCTACACCTTC. Amino acids: CASSLSPNRETGYGYTF. Filled out from reference TRBV5-6 and TRBJ1-2, the complete variable domain reads DAGVTQSPTHLIKTRGQQVTLRCSPKSGHDTVSWYQQALGQGPQFIFQYYEEEERQRGNFPDRFSGHQFPNYSSELNVNALLLGDSALYLCASSLSPNRETGYGYTFGSGTRLTVV.